This T cell receptor beta chain stems from a study of blood T cell repertoires in COVID-19. Germline V gives CDR1 LGHNA, CDR2 YNFKEQ. The CDR3 is 18 amino acids. J was trimmed by 0 bases and V by 4 bases; bases with no gene match: 8. TCRdb keeps only in-frame clones here, not all; method: immunoSEQ multiplex PCR. Altogether 250,000 to 300,000 clones are present, around 82% being singletons, with the ten largest covering 5.7%. The rearrangement joins TRBV4-2 to TRBJ2-1, with 11 bases fitting TRBD2. Material: peripheral blood. The clonotype was recovered from an older man with acute or convalescent COVID-19. In DNA, the CDR3 is TGTGCCAGCAGCCCCCGACTAGCGGGGCGCGACTCCTACAATGAGCAGTTCTTC. It codes for CASSPRLAGRDSYNEQFF.